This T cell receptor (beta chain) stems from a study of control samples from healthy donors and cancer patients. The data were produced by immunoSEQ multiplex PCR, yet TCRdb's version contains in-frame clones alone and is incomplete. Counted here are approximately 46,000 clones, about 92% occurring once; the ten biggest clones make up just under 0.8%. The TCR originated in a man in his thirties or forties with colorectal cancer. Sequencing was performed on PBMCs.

The CDR3 bases are TGTGCCAGCTCAATAATTCCGGGACTAGCGTCTCTCACAGATACGCAGTATTTT. Translation gives CASSIIPGLASLTDTQYF. The gene calls are TRBV18 and TRBJ2-3, with 10 bases identical to TRBD2. The length of the CDR3 is 18 residues. Germline values: CDR1 KGHSH, CDR2 LQKENI. V was pared by 5 bases and J by 2 bases, with 13 bases of the junction left unmatched.